What follows are 29 T cell receptor beta chains derived from one specimen sequenced in a study of beta chain features in type 1 diabetes. Overall study results and limits: All four CD4+ subsets from Type 1 diabetes patients carried moderately but significantly shorter TCRB CDR3s.

The entirety of the isolated RNA underwent reverse transcription, so expressed TCRB transcripts were sequenced. Profiled with immunoSEQ multiplex PCR; TCRdb holds only in-frame clones, not every one. Of about 650,000 clones in the sample, approximately 13% were seen once. For these TCRs, the target antigens are not known. Sequences were obtained from naive CD4+ T cells from blood. The receptor source for this set is a man aged 25-40 years with type 1 diabetes.

The chain links TRBV5-1 to TRBJ2-7, with D tentatively TRBD2 (5 bases). Germline lookup yields CDR1 SGHRS and CDR2 YFSETQ. The CDR3 loop spans 13 amino acids. Trimming stripped 3 bases from V and 6 bases from J, with 13 bases between. The CDR3 DNA reads as TGCGCCAGCAGCTCCGACGGTACTAGCGAGCAGTACTTC. As protein: CASSSDGTSEQYF.

This chain joins TRBV25-1 and TRBJ2-3, with TRBD1 matching 8 bases. Trimming cost V 5 bases and J 3 bases; bases outside gene matches: 4. This CDR3 is 14 amino acids long. CDR1 MGHDK and CDR2 SYGVNS come from the germline V gene. In DNA, the CDR3 is TGTGCCAGCAGTCCGGACAGGGTTACAGATACGCAGTATTTT. It codes for CASSPDRVTDTQYF.

This clone showed up just a few times. J is TRBJ2-1 and V is TRBV7-9; TRBD1 might be the D (6 bases). The CDR3 length is 14 residues. Trimming took off 4 bases at V and 6 bases at J, with 13 bases between the two ends. Germline V lookup: CDR1 SEHNR, CDR2 FQNEAQ (reference sequence). The CDR3 loop reads CASSSSDRSNEQFF. CDR3 nucleotide sequence: TGTGCCAGCAGCTCTTCGGACAGAAGCAATGAGCAGTTCTTC.

This clone was detected only a few times. The V call is TRBV7-2, the J call TRBJ2-1; 9 bases are a match to TRBD1. CDR1 is SGHTA and CDR2 is FQGNSA in the germline V gene. Unmatched junction bases numbered 15, after V lost 2 bases and J lost 4 bases. The CDR3 is 19 amino acids. The CDR3 bases are TGTGCCAGCAGCTTACCGGGACAGGGTATCCCGTGGATGTACAATGAGCAGTTCTTC. Its protein product is CASSLPGQGIPWMYNEQFF. The entire variable domain, with the rest obtained from reference TRBV7-2 and TRBJ2-1, is as follows: GAGVSQSPSNKVTEKGKDVELRCDPISGHTALYWYRQSLGQGLEFLIYFQGNSAPDKSGLPSDRFSAERTGGSVSTLTIQRTQQEDSAVYLCASSLPGQGIPWMYNEQFFGPGTRLTVL.

This clone was seen more than once but under ten times. The rearrangement links TRBV5-5 to TRBJ1-1; 7 bases fit TRBD1. Germline loops: CDR1 SGHKS, CDR2 YYEKEE (reference sequence). The CDR3 sequence is 15 residues long. V shed 0 bases and J 1 base; nucleotides not matched to a gene: 3. The CDR3: CASSLGNRGNTEAFF. CDR3 DNA: TGTGCCAGCAGCTTGGGGAACAGGGGGAACACTGAAGCTTTCTTT.

This clone has just a few counts. The same CDR3 can be traced to other DNA sequences in this sample. The V gene is TRBV7-9, the J gene TRBJ1-5; D not resolved. The germline gives CDR1 SEHNR, CDR2 FQNEAQ (reference sequence). Trimming removed 0 bases at V and 2 bases at J, with 5 bases between. The CDR3 runs to 14 residues. The DNA of the CDR3 is TGTGCCAGCAGCTTAGCTGGGGGCAATCAGCCCCAGCATTTT. It translates to CASSLAGGNQPQHF.

V and J are TRBV11-2 and TRBJ2-1; possible D gene TRBD1, 5 bases. Germline CDR1 is SGHAT and CDR2 is FQNNGV. There are 14 residues in the CDR3. The ends were cut back, 3 bases at V and 8 bases at J, with 14 bases in the middle. CDR3 coding DNA: TGTGCCAGCAGCTTTAGAAGCCAGGGCGATGAGCAGTTCTTC. It specifies CASSFRSQGDEQFF.

V gene TRBV4-3 combines with J gene TRBJ2-3; TRBD2 is a possible D gene (5 bases). The CDR3 consists of 13 residues. The germline gives CDR1 LGHNA, CDR2 YSLEER. Deletions cut 5 bases from V and 2 bases from J, with 8 bases between. The CDR3 region is CASSTRATDTQYF. CDR3 coding DNA: TGCGCCAGCAGCACTAGGGCCACAGATACGCAGTATTTT.

This clone was observed a few times. The CDR3, as DNA: TGTGCCTGGAGTCCGGGACTCGTCACAGATACGCAGTATTTT. Its translation is CAWSPGLVTDTQYF. The chain recombines TRBV30 with TRBJ2-3, with a tentative D call TRBD2 (6 bases). Germline values: CDR1 GTSNPN, CDR2 SVGIG (reference sequence). Trimming pared 2 bases from V and 2 bases from J, leaving 11 bases between. The CDR3 loop spans 14 amino acids.

The genes are TRBV2 and TRBJ1-2; no definite D call. The CDR3 runs to 14 residues. The V and J ends lost 4 bases and 8 bases respectively, with 17 bases between them. Germline-derived CDR1 and CDR2 are SNHLY and FYNNEI. Written as DNA, the CDR3 is TGTGCCAGCAGTGTTAATTCTGGGGTCGGAGGCTACACCTTC. It encodes CASSVNSGVGGYTF.

This clone appeared a few times. This chain connects TRBV18 to TRBJ2-1; TRBD2 aligns across 7 bases. The germline V gene has CDR1 KGHSH and CDR2 LQKENI. Losses at the gene ends were 2 bases for V and 0 bases for J; bases not matched to a gene: 1. The length of the CDR3 is 15 residues. CDR3 region: CASSPGEGSYNEQFF. The CDR3 DNA reads TGTGCCAGCTCACCAGGGGAGGGCTCCTACAATGAGCAGTTCTTC.

This clone has only a few counts. The rearrangement uses TRBV7-9 and TRBJ1-2, with a weak D call TRBD1 (6 bases). The germline V and J ends were trimmed by 7 bases and 2 bases, with 17 bases remaining between them. Germline loops: CDR1 SEHNR, CDR2 FQNEAQ (reference sequence). This CDR3 comprises 15 residues. DNA for the CDR3: TGTGCCAGCACCCTGAACAGGGAAGTAAACTATGGCTACACCTTC. Encoded protein: CASTLNREVNYGYTF.

The J gene is TRBJ2-5, the V gene TRBV7-2; 12 nucleotides line up with TRBD2. The better agreement between TRBJ2-7 and the DNA end casts doubt on the J call. In germline, CDR1 is SGHTA, CDR2 FQGNSA. The length of the CDR3 is 16 residues. CDR3 in amino acids: CASSFSTSGSSYEQYF. CDR3 DNA sequence: TGTGCCAGCAGCTTCTCGACTAGCGGGAGCTCCTACGAGCAGTACTTC.

The table lists this clone with a few counts. In DNA, the CDR3 is TGTGCCAGCAGCTCTCGACCTGACAGCTTCTCTGGGGCCAACGTCCTGACTTTC. Protein sequence: CASSSRPDSFSGANVLTF. J is TRBJ2-6 and V is TRBV9; D is possibly TRBD1 (5 bases). The germline V gene encodes CDR1 SGDLS and CDR2 YYNGEE. V was clipped by 4 bases and J by 0 bases, with 17 bases between them. This CDR3 spans 18 amino acids.

This clone was detected a few times. V and J are TRBV30 and TRBJ2-3, with 13 bases lining up with TRBD2. Germline V gives CDR1 GTSNPN, CDR2 SVGIG (reference sequence). Losses at the gene ends were 3 bases for V and 0 bases for J; bases not matched to a gene: 18. This CDR3 comprises 21 residues. Here the CDR3 reads CAWSQWGLAGTAYPSTDTQYF. CDR3 nucleotide sequence: TGTGCCTGGAGCCAATGGGGACTAGCGGGGACAGCTTACCCTAGCACAGATACGCAGTATTTT.

This chain connects TRBV14 to TRBJ1-3, with a possible D match to TRBD1 (5 bases). Trimming cost V 4 bases and J 5 bases, with 9 bases left between them. Looked up from germline, CDR1 is SGHDN and CDR2 is FVKESK. This CDR3 is 13 amino acids long. The CDR3 protein is CASSPLGRNTIYF. The CDR3 bases are TGTGCCAGCAGCCCCCTGGGGCGAAACACCATATATTTT.

The V call is TRBV6-5, the J call TRBJ1-6, with D possibly being TRBD1 (5 bases). CDR3 length equals 13 residues. Trimming cost V 6 bases and J 9 bases, with 12 bases left between them. Germline CDR1 and CDR2: MNHEY and SVGAGI. The CDR3 nucleotides read TGTGCCAGCAGGATACCAGGGAGTTCACCCCTCCACTTT. Its translation: CASRIPGSSPLHF.

This clone was observed a handful of times. This chain uses TRBV18 with TRBJ2-7; 13 bases align to TRBD2. CDR3 size: 17 residues. Trimming removed 1 base from V and 3 bases from J; junction bases left unmatched: 6. Germline CDR1 and CDR2: KGHSH and LQKENI. Here the CDR3 reads CASSPRTSGGDNYEQYF. Here the CDR3 DNA reads TGTGCCAGCTCACCACGGACTAGCGGGGGAGACAACTACGAGCAGTACTTC.

This clone turned up a few times. This chain connects TRBV28 to TRBJ2-1; perhaps TRBD1 as D (10 bases). The V gene's germline CDR1 is MDHEN and CDR2 SYDVKM. V was shortened by 4 bases and J by 8 bases, with 15 bases between the two germline ends. This CDR3 region has 14 residues. The CDR3 nucleotides are TGTGCCAGCAGTTCTAGCGGGACAGGGGATGAGCAGTTCTTC. It codes for CASSSSGTGDEQFF.

The J gene is TRBJ2-7, the V gene TRBV4-3; 7 nucleotides line up with TRBD1. With 4 bases clipped from V and 2 bases from J, the junction kept 2 bases outside the gene matches. The CDR3 sequence is 13 residues long. In germline, CDR1 is LGHNA, CDR2 YSLEER. Written as DNA, the CDR3 is TGCGCCAGCAGCCGGGACAGAACCTACGAGCAGTACTTC. This gives the protein CASSRDRTYEQYF.

This clone was found a few times. This rearrangement joins TRBV6-5 to TRBJ2-7; 10 bases align to TRBD2. The germline CDR1 and CDR2 sequences are MNHEY and SVGAGI. Germline trimming cut 0 bases from V and 9 bases from J; bases unmatched to any gene: 2. This CDR3 region has 13 residues. Here the CDR3 reads CASSYSLAGLQYF. The CDR3 DNA reads TGTGCCAGCAGTTACTCACTAGCGGGACTGCAGTACTTC.

This clone was seen more than once but under ten times. This rearrangement joins TRBV10-1 to TRBJ2-5; D may correspond to TRBD1 or TRBD2 (5 bases each). Germline V CDR1 and CDR2: WNHNN, SYGVQD (reference sequence). The CDR3 covers 13 residues. Trimming removed 9 bases from V and 9 bases from J, with 20 bases in between. The CDR3 is CARGQGRRFAQYF. CDR3 coding DNA: TGCGCCAGGGGGCAGGGACGGAGGTTCGCCCAGTACTTC.

The sample holds a few counts of this clone. The chain combines TRBV2 with TRBJ1-5; the D gene is possibly TRBD1 (5 bases). Germline-derived CDR1 and CDR2 are SNHLY and FYNNEI. The CDR3 sequence is 15 residues long. The V and J ends lost 5 bases and 3 bases respectively, with 14 bases between them. The CDR3 here is CASSTGTDYNQPQHF. In nucleotides, the CDR3 is TGTGCCAGCAGTACCGGGACGGACTACAATCAGCCCCAGCATTTT.

The CDR3 protein is CAWSLGGYGYTF. The CDR3 DNA reads as TGTGCCTGGAGCCTAGGGGGGTATGGCTACACCTTC. The V and J genes are TRBV30 and TRBJ1-2; possible D gene TRBD1, 6 bases. The germline CDR1 and CDR2 sequences are GTSNPN and SVGIG (reference sequence). V gave up 3 bases and J gave up 5 bases, with 10 bases separating them. This CDR3 is 12 amino acids long.

The chain joins TRBV7-2 to TRBJ1-6; D gene ambiguous. This CDR3 spans 14 amino acids. Germline loops: CDR1 SGHTA, CDR2 FQGNSA. Trimming removed 4 bases at V and 8 bases at J, with 12 bases between. In nucleotides, the CDR3 is TGTGCCAGCAGCTCCGGGCCTGGGGATTCACCCCTCCACTTT. Protein product: CASSSGPGDSPLHF.

The V gene is TRBV4-3, the J gene TRBJ1-6; tentative D call: TRBD1 (5 bases). V was trimmed by 0 bases and J by 7 bases, leaving 16 bases between them. The germline V gene has CDR1 LGHNA and CDR2 YSLEER. This CDR3 region has 17 residues. The CDR3 here is CASSQDRAGRENSPLHF. The CDR3 DNA sequence: TGCGCCAGCAGCCAAGATAGAGCCGGCAGGGAGAATTCACCCCTCCACTTT.

This clone was seen a handful of times. This CDR3 is also generated by other DNA sequences in the sample. The chain joins TRBV9 to TRBJ2-5; D perhaps matches TRBD2 (5 bases). The CDR3 extends over 14 amino acids. The germline V and J ends were trimmed by 0 bases and 2 bases, with 8 bases remaining between them. From germline, CDR1 is SGDLS and CDR2 YYNGEE. The CDR3 DNA is TGTGCCAGCAGCGTAGGCGGGCTGCAAGAGACCCAGTACTTC. Encoded protein: CASSVGGLQETQYF.

This rearrangement joins TRBV11-1 to TRBJ2-5, with TRBD2 matching 7 bases. Trimming at V came to 5 bases and at J to 4 bases, leaving 7 bases not matched to a gene. Germline CDR1 reads SGHAT; CDR2 reads FQDESV (reference sequence). The CDR3 totals 14 residues. The CDR3 DNA sequence: TGTGCCAGCAGCCCTCGATGGGAGGGAGAGACCCAGTACTTC. This translates into CASSPRWEGETQYF.

The chain combines TRBV7-9 with TRBJ1-2; D ambiguous. The germline gives CDR1 SEHNR, CDR2 FQNEAQ (reference sequence). The CDR3 sequence is 16 residues long. The V gene lost 5 bases and the J gene lost 0 bases, with 16 bases spanning the gap. The CDR3 is CASSRSGQRPNYGYTF. As DNA, the CDR3 is TGTGCCAGCAGCCGGAGTGGCCAGCGACCTAACTATGGCTACACCTTC.